Presented here are 15 T cell receptor beta chains from one specimen sequenced in a study of vaccination and CD4 T cells after COVID-19 (dated by TCRdb to between 2021 and 2024). This specimen's treatment or condition label, interpreted: approximately nine-day PBMC culture with coronavirus spike peptide pools or control peptides (ViraFEST assay). CD4+ T cells from unexposed donors were collected before the COVID-19 pandemic (2011-2018). The library relied on PCR. Sequencing used an Illumina iSeq 100. DNA from cultured CD4+ T cells underwent TCR sequencing with the Oncomine TCR Beta short-read assay at the Johns Hopkins FTIC core. TCRdb ran its own pipeline on the public reads, namely fastp trimming at Q25 and MiXCR clone calling, and kept in-frame beta chains. Each record represents a unique CDR3 protein, reported with the most common genes and DNA among its rows. The sample table lists 3,000 to 3,500 distinct CDR3 sequences, about 25% of them with a count of one. The ten largest clones add up to roughly 25% of the sample.

These receptors have no known antigen. The sequenced sample consisted of CD4+ T cells from blood, cultured in vitro. The receptors shown here come from a human donor in good health.

As regards this clonotype: One end of the junction varies from germline; a read error may be responsible. The rearrangement uses TRBV20-1 and TRBJ1-6; 9 bases are a match to TRBD1. This CDR3 has 18 amino acids. Looked up from germline, CDR1 is DFQATT and CDR2 is SNEGSKA (reference sequence). CDR3 in DNA: TGCGGTGCGGCGACGGGACAGGGTGGAGGGGTCCCATACTCACCCCTCCACTTT. Translation: CGAATGQGGGVPYSPLHF.

The chain employs TRBV28 and TRBJ2-4, with D possibly being TRBD1 or TRBD2 (5 bases each). V was clipped by 4 bases and J by 0 bases, with 10 bases between them. Germline V gene data show CDR1 as MDHEN and CDR2 as SYDVKM. This CDR3 contains 15 residues. The DNA of the CDR3 is TGTGCCAGCAGTTCCTCCGGGACAGCCAAAAACATTCAGTACTTC. Amino acid sequence: CASSSSGTAKNIQYF.

The rearrangement joins TRBV10-3 to TRBJ2-7; a possible D gene is TRBD1 (5 bases). The germline CDR1 and CDR2 sequences are ENHRY and SYGVKD. The CDR3 has 14 residues. V gave up 4 bases and J gave up 3 bases, with 13 bases separating them. The CDR3 sequence is CAISVEQGLYEQYF. For the CDR3, the DNA is TGTGCCATCAGTGTTGAGCAGGGTCTCTACGAGCAGTACTTC.

The rearrangement links TRBV20-1 to TRBJ2-5; the D gene could be TRBD1 or TRBD2 (6 bases each). V lost 6 bases to trimming and J lost 11 bases, with 28 bases between them. Germline CDR1 and CDR2: DFQATT and SNEGSKA (reference sequence). This CDR3 region has 15 residues. The chain's CDR3 is CSATPALPGALYQYF. In DNA, the CDR3 is TGCAGTGCCACTCCCGCACTCCCGGGGGCCCTCTATCAGTACTTC.

V usage is TRBV20-1 and J usage is TRBJ2-1; TRBD1 aligns across 9 bases. CDR3 length: 16 amino acids. In germline, CDR1 is DFQATT, CDR2 SNEGSKA (reference sequence). J was trimmed by 10 bases and V by 0 bases; bases with no gene match: 13. The CDR3 protein is CSARDRGTGGRWEQFF. CDR3 nucleotide sequence: TGCAGTGCTAGAGATCGTGGTACAGGGGGCCGTTGGGAGCAGTTCTTC.

This clonotype was detected a few times. V usage is TRBV28 and J usage is TRBJ1-1; 7 bases line up with TRBD1. The germline gives CDR1 MDHEN, CDR2 SYDVKM. Losses at the gene ends were 5 bases for V and 0 bases for J; bases not matched to a gene: 6. CDR3 length: 15 residues. This CDR3 reads CASSNPGGMNTEAFF. CDR3 nucleotide sequence: TGTGCCAGCAGTAACCCAGGGGGAATGAACACTGAAGCTTTCTTT.

This clonotype was detected a few times. The chain has TRBV15 and TRBJ2-1; 13 nucleotides agree with TRBD2. Losses at the gene ends were 5 bases for V and 2 bases for J; bases not matched to a gene: 18. CDR1 LNHNV and CDR2 YYDKDF come from the germline V gene (reference sequence). CDR3 size: 21 residues. The CDR3 sequence: CATSSGPGLAGPKTTYNEQFF. In DNA, the CDR3 is TGTGCCACCAGCTCGGGTCCGGGACTAGCGGGACCTAAAACAACCTACAATGAGCAGTTCTTC.

In this sample, this clonotype turned up a few times. This chain connects TRBV6-2 or TRBV6-3 to TRBJ2-7, with D possibly called TRBD1 or TRBD2 (5 bases each). CDR1 MNHEY and CDR2 SVGEGT come from the germline V gene. This CDR3 is 15 amino acids long. The ends were cut back, 4 bases at V and 0 bases at J, with 13 bases in the middle. CDR3 in DNA: TGTGCCAGCAGTTCCTCCGGGACGGTCTCCTACGAGCAGTACTTC. Encoded protein: CASSSSGTVSYEQYF.

The chain employs TRBV5-1 and TRBJ2-3; D is ambiguous. The V gene's germline CDR1 is SGHRS and CDR2 YFSETQ. The CDR3 has 14 amino acids. Trimming stripped 5 bases from V and 1 base from J, with 11 bases between. Here the CDR3 reads CASSPAGRTDTQYF. The CDR3 region has the DNA TGCGCCAGCAGTCCCGCCGGACGCACAGATACGCAGTATTTT. Full variable domain (outside the CDR3, taken from reference TRBV5-1 and TRBJ2-3): KAGVTQTPRYLIKTRGQQVTLSCSPISGHRSVSWYQQTPGQGLQFLFEYFSETQRNKGNFPGRFSGRQFSNSRSEMNVSTLELGDSALYLCASSPAGRTDTQYFGPGTRLTVL.

V usage is TRBV28 and J usage is TRBJ2-3; TRBD1 is a possible D gene (7 bases). V lost 5 bases, J lost 10 bases, and 25 bases lay in between. The CDR3 runs 16 residues. The germline CDR1 and CDR2 sequences are MDHEN and SYDVKM. CDR3 amino acids: CASSETRGGGPSAQYF. As DNA, the CDR3 is TGTGCCAGCAGTGAGACCCGCGGAGGGGGCCCTTCTGCGCAGTATTTT.

The chain combines TRBV28 with TRBJ2-1; D remains ambiguous. Germline V gives CDR1 MDHEN, CDR2 SYDVKM. The CDR3 covers 15 residues. V lost 5 bases, J lost 1 base, and 12 bases lay in between. The CDR3 sequence: CASSPPDFSYNEQFF. CDR3 bases: TGTGCCAGCAGTCCGCCCGACTTTTCCTACAATGAGCAGTTCTTC.

This clonotype is medium-sized within its sample. The genes are TRBV6-4 and TRBJ1-5, with D uncertain. CDR1 and CDR2 from the germline V gene are MRHNA and SNTAGT. This CDR3 comprises 16 residues. V was shortened by 6 bases and J by 0 bases, with 15 bases between the two germline ends. The CDR3 DNA reads TGTGCCAGCAGCCGGAGGGATGGGGATAGCAATCAGCCCCAGCATTTT. Residues: CASSRRDGDSNQPQHF.

Concerning this clonotype itself: The junction does not match germline at one end; this may be a read error. The chain carries TRBV28 and TRBJ2-2, with 8 bases lining up with TRBD2. There are 15 residues in the CDR3. The germline V gene encodes CDR1 MDHEN and CDR2 SYDVKM. The CDR3 DNA follows: TGTACCAGCAGTTACGGGAGGGCCGGAACCGGGGAGCTGTTTTTT. It specifies CTSSYGRAGTGELFF.

By share, this clonotype ranks as medium-sized (0.01 to 0.1%). CDR3 DNA sequence: TGTGCCAGCAGCATATCCGACTATCCACCCCTCCACTTT. Protein product: CASSISDYPPLHF. The chain carries TRBV21-1 and TRBJ1-6. TRBV21-1 is reported as a pseudogene. The CDR3 has 13 residues.

The V call is TRBV11-3, the J call TRBJ2-1; the match to TRBD2 covers 7 bases. The CDR3 length is 15 residues. V was pared by 5 bases and J by 4 bases, with 8 bases of the junction left unmatched. Germline loops: CDR1 SGHNT, CDR2 YENEEA. The CDR3 DNA follows: TGTGCCAGCAGCAGGTCGCGGGAGCGATACAATGAGCAGTTCTTC. This translates into CASSRSRERYNEQFF. Combining the CDR3 with reference TRBV11-3 and TRBJ2-1 gives the whole variable domain EAGVVQSPRYKIIEKKQPVAFWCNPISGHNTLYWYLQNLGQGPELLIRYENEEAVDDSQLPKDRFSAERLKGVDSTLKIQPAELGDSAVYLCASSRSRERYNEQFFGPGTRLTVL.